These 13 T cell receptor beta chains were sequenced from one sample in a study of T cell responses to AZD1222 COVID-19 vaccine. Assay used: immunoSEQ multiplex PCR; TCRdb lists only in-frame clones, some missing. The profile shows 150,000 to 200,000 clones, 92% of them singletons. This specimen consisted of peripheral blood, obtained 28 days after the second AZD1222 dose. The receptors shown here come from an adult who received the AZD1222 COVID-19 vaccine.

The V call is TRBV21-1, the J call TRBJ1-1; TRBD1 is the table's D call and was not checked against the DNA. TRBV21-1 is assigned pseudogene status. The CDR3 has 14 amino acids. For the CDR3, the DNA is TGTGCCAGCAGCAAGGCAGGGGTAAATACTGAAGCTTTCTTT. It is translated as CASSKAGVNTEAFF.

The gene calls are TRBV11-2 and TRBJ2-1, with 9 bases lining up with TRBD1. J lost 2 bases, V lost 4 bases, and 3 bases had no gene match. This CDR3 region has 15 residues. CDR1 and CDR2 from the germline V gene are SGHAT and FQNNGV. CDR3: CASSSNRGPYNEQFF. The CDR3 nucleotides are TGTGCCAGCAGCTCGAACAGGGGGCCCTACAATGAGCAGTTCTTC.

This clone was recorded once. The chain joins TRBV6-6 to TRBJ2-3, with 7 bases matching TRBD2. Germline assignment: CDR1 MNHNY and CDR2 SVGAGI (reference sequence). The CDR3 contains 20 residues. Losses at the gene ends were 6 bases for V and 3 bases for J; bases not matched to a gene: 24. In DNA, the CDR3 is TGTGCCAGCAGCCGGGGGGAGGGAATTTACCTCCTCGCGACAACAGATACGCAGTATTTT. It codes for CASSRGEGIYLLATTDTQYF.

V is TRBV30 and J is TRBJ1-1, with D uncertain. CDR1 is GTSNPN, CDR2 SVGIG, per germline (reference sequence). Deletions cut 2 bases from V and 2 bases from J, with 9 bases between. The CDR3 spans 13 residues. The CDR3 sequence: CAWSRLSNTEAFF. In DNA form, the CDR3 reads TGTGCCTGGAGTCGGCTATCTAACACTGAAGCTTTCTTT.

J is TRBJ1-3 and V is TRBV13; D remains ambiguous. This CDR3 comprises 15 residues. Germline values: CDR1 PRHDT, CDR2 FYEKMQ (reference sequence). V lost 8 bases and J lost 2, with 16 bases in between. CDR3 nucleotides: TGTGCCAGCTCGCTCGCAGGAGGGCCTGGAAACACCATATATTTT. Amino acids: CASSLAGGPGNTIYF.

This sequence joins TRBV7-2 and TRBJ2-7; TRBD1 is a possible D gene (5 bases). V shed 3 bases and J shed 2 bases, with 8 bases lying between them. The CDR3 sequence is 13 residues long. Germline loops: CDR1 SGHTA, CDR2 FQGNSA. This CDR3 reads CASSFDRAYEQYF. As DNA, the CDR3 is TGTGCCAGCAGCTTCGACAGAGCCTACGAGCAGTACTTC.

As for this clone: One end of the junction does not line up with germline, which may come from a read error. J is TRBJ2-1 and V is TRBV18; 7 bases align to TRBD1. The germline gives CDR1 KGHSH, CDR2 LQKENI. This CDR3 spans 17 amino acids. CDR3 bases: TGTGCCAGCTCCCCACCCGACGTGCAGGGGGATATTGTTGAGCAGTTCTTC. Encoded protein: CASSPPDVQGDIVEQFF. Using reference TRBV18 and TRBJ2-1 for the parts outside the CDR3, the full variable domain is NAGVMQNPRHLVRRRGQEARLRCSPMKGHSHVYWYRQLPEEGLKFMVYLQKENIIDESGMPKERFSAEFPKEGPSILRIQQVVRGDSAAYFCASSPPDVQGDIVEQFFGPGTRLTVL.

The V and J genes are TRBV27 and TRBJ1-5, with TRBD1 as a possible D gene (6 bases). This CDR3 spans 14 amino acids. The V gene lost 2 bases and the J gene lost 4 bases, with 9 bases spanning the gap. Germline values: CDR1 MNHEY, CDR2 SMNVEV (reference sequence). The CDR3 loop is CASSLTRGNQPQHF. The DNA for the CDR3 is TGTGCCAGCAGTTTAACGAGGGGGAATCAGCCCCAGCATTTT.

The chain combines TRBV13 with TRBJ2-2; D is ambiguous. Germline V gene sequence: CDR1 PRHDT, CDR2 FYEKMQ (reference sequence). The V and J ends lost 5 bases and 5 bases respectively, with 6 bases between them. This CDR3 has 12 residues. CDR3 loop: CASSQTTGELFF. CDR3 nucleotides: TGTGCCAGCAGCCAGACGACCGGGGAGCTGTTTTTT.

V usage is TRBV29-1 and J usage is TRBJ2-1; possibly TRBD2 for D (6 bases). V lost 5 bases to trimming and J lost 7 bases, with 15 bases between them. Germline V lookup: CDR1 SQVTM, CDR2 ANQGSEA. The CDR3 sequence is 13 residues long. The CDR3 here is CSVRLPGVNEQFF. CDR3 coding DNA: TGCAGCGTTCGATTGCCGGGGGTGAATGAGCAGTTCTTC.

The rearrangement links TRBV12-3 or TRBV12-4 to TRBJ1-1; no clear D gene. Trimming removed 6 bases from V and 4 bases from J, with 9 bases in between. The length of the CDR3 is 12 residues. The CDR3 region is CASRRSRTEAFF. The CDR3 region has the DNA TGTGCCAGCAGAAGATCTCGCACTGAAGCTTTCTTT.

The chain has TRBV7-9 and TRBJ1-4, with 8 bases lining up with TRBD1. Germline trimming cut 8 bases from V and 8 bases from J; bases unmatched to any gene: 10. The CDR3 is 14 residues long. Per the germline V gene, CDR1 is SEHNR and CDR2 is FQNEAQ (reference sequence). DNA for the CDR3: TGTGCCAGCCTGTCTGACAGGGGACACGAAAAACTGTTTTTT. Translated: CASLSDRGHEKLFF.

The rearrangement uses TRBV27 and TRBJ2-7; D is possibly TRBD1 or TRBD2 (5 bases each). The CDR3 loop spans 15 amino acids. The V end was cut by 2 bases, the J end by 2 bases, with 13 bases between. CDR1 is MNHEY, CDR2 SMNVEV, per germline (reference sequence). The CDR3 sequence is CASSLGGARPYEQYF. The CDR3 bases are TGTGCCAGCAGTTTAGGGGGAGCAAGGCCCTACGAGCAGTACTTC.